The 9 T cell receptor beta chains reported below all come from one sample, sequenced in a study of T cells in Graves' hyperthyroidism and ophthalmopathy. Amplification targeted TCR beta CDR3 regions from RNA transcripts. The HTBI primer set drove a first-round RT-PCR of the TCR CDR3. MiXCR, run by TCRdb on the multiplex PCR reads, gives a single entry per CDR3 protein. The sample comprises around 600,000 distinct CDR3 sequences, 11% to 15% of which are singletons, and 7% to 9% rests with the top ten. The sample was blood. These receptors all come from a woman aged 18-29 years with Graves' ophthalmopathy.

Only a few counts were recorded for this clonotype. The chain links TRBV27 to TRBJ1-6, with 7 bases that match TRBD1. V shed 5 bases and J 3 bases; nucleotides not matched to a gene: 22. Germline values: CDR1 MNHEY, CDR2 SMNVEV (reference sequence). CDR3 length equals 21 residues. DNA of the CDR3: TGTGCCAGCAGTCCCCTAGGGCTCGGGGGGGCCGGACAGGACTATAATTCACCCCTCCACTTT. Residues: CASSPLGLGGAGQDYNSPLHF.

As regards this clonotype: A much bigger clone sits one base away, suggesting this may be a read error. V is TRBV6-2 or TRBV6-3 and J is TRBJ2-7; D unresolved. The closer fit of TRBJ2-1 to the DNA end suggests the J call may be wrong. Germline CDR1 reads MNHEY; CDR2 reads SVGEGT. CDR3 length: 14 amino acids. The CDR3 DNA reads as TGTGCCAGCAGTTACTCGAATCACGCCTACGAGCAGTTCTTC. It encodes CASSYSNHAYEQFF.

The DNA for the CDR3 is TGTGCCAGCGGGCTTCTAGGGGCGCAGTTCTTC. This encodes CASGLLGAQFF. This sequence joins TRBV6-2 or TRBV6-3 and TRBJ2-1; D may be TRBD1 (5 bases). From germline, CDR1 is MNHEY and CDR2 SVGEGT. The CDR3 length is 11 residues. Trimming took 8 bases from V and 12 from J, leaving 14 bases between them.

This clonotype was observed a handful of times. The V gene is TRBV7-9, the J gene TRBJ1-1; TRBD1 matches at 9 bases. The CDR3 loop spans 17 amino acids. Per germline, CDR1 SEHNR and CDR2 FQNEAQ (reference sequence). Unmatched junction bases numbered 17, after V lost 6 bases and J lost 6 bases. CDR3 residues: CASSLTGGRMLPSEAFF. Written as DNA, the CDR3 is TGTGCCAGCAGTTTGACAGGGGGTAGGATGCTGCCGTCTGAAGCTTTCTTT.

In its sample, this clonotype was seen a few times. V usage is TRBV19 and J usage is TRBJ1-4, with unresolved D. The CDR3 covers 14 residues. V was cut by 7 bases and J by 3 bases, with 12 bases left in between. The germline gives CDR1 LNHDA, CDR2 SQIVND (reference sequence). The CDR3 protein is CASMVTASNEKLFF. The DNA for the CDR3 is TGTGCCAGTATGGTCACCGCGTCTAATGAAAAACTGTTTTTT.

The chain combines TRBV7-9 with TRBJ2-7; 9 nucleotides align to TRBD1. The CDR3 is made up of 17 amino acids. The germline CDR1 and CDR2 sequences are SEHNR and FQNEAQ (reference sequence). Trimming cost V 8 bases and J 6 bases; bases outside gene matches: 20. The CDR3 spells CASLDTPYRDRVTEQYF. The CDR3 bases are TGTGCCAGCCTAGACACCCCTTATCGGGACAGGGTAACCGAGCAGTACTTC. The full variable domain, its missing parts supplied by reference TRBV7-9 and TRBJ2-7, is DTGVSQNPRHKITKRGQNVTFRCDPISEHNRLYWYRQTLGQGPEFLTYFQNEAQLEKSRLLSDRFSAERPKGSFSTLEIQRTEQGDSAMYLCASLDTPYRDRVTEQYFGPGTRLTVT.

This clonotype was recorded many times. The V call is TRBV20-1, the J call TRBJ1-6; 9 bases agree with TRBD1. CDR1 and CDR2 (germline): DFQATT, SNEGSKA (reference sequence). The CDR3 length is 16 residues. V dropped 0 bases and J dropped 5; count of bases not matched to a gene: 5. The CDR3 reads CSARDLTGGHNSPLHF. The CDR3 bases are TGCAGTGCTAGAGACCTAACAGGGGGCCATAATTCACCCCTCCACTTT.

This clonotype was found once. The rearrangement joins TRBV9 to TRBJ1-1; the D gene is possibly TRBD1 (5 bases). The CDR3 is made up of 15 amino acids. V lost 3 bases, J lost 3 bases, and 15 bases lay in between. The germline V gene has CDR1 SGDLS and CDR2 YYNGEE. The CDR3 spells CASSERGHLDTEAFF. The CDR3 DNA reads as TGTGCCAGCAGCGAGAGAGGACACCTGGACACTGAAGCTTTCTTT. Full variable domain (rest looked up from reference TRBV9 and TRBJ1-1): DSGVTQTPKHLITATGQRVTLRCSPRSGDLSVYWYQQSLDQGLQFLIQYYNGEERAKGNILERFSAQQFPDLHSELNLSSLELGDSALYFCASSERGHLDTEAFFGQGTRLTVV.

The chain employs TRBV6-1 and TRBJ2-1; 11 positions agree with TRBD2. V lost 5 bases and J lost 0; bases outside the gene matches: 9. CDR3 length equals 18 residues. Germline CDR1 MNHNS, CDR2 SASEGT. CDR3 sequence reads: CASSYTSGSASSYNEQFF. The CDR3 region has the DNA TGTGCCAGCAGTTACACTAGCGGGAGCGCTAGCTCCTACAATGAGCAGTTCTTC.